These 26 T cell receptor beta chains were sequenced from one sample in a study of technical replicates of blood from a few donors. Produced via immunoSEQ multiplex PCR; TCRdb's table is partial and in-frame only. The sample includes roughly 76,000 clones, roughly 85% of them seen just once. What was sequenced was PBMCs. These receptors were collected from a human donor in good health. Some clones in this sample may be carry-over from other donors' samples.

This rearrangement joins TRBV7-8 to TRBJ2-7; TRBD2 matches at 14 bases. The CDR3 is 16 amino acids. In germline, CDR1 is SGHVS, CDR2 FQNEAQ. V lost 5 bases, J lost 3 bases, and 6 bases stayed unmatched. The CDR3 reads CASSEGLAGALYEQYF. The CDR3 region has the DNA TGTGCCAGCAGCGAGGGACTAGCGGGAGCCCTCTACGAGCAGTACTTC.

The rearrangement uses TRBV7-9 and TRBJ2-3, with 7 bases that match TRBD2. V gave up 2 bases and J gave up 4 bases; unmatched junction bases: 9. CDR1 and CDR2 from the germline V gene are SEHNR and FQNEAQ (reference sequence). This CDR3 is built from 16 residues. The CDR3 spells CASSLSRAGLADTQYF. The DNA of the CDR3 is TGTGCCAGCAGCTTATCACGAGCGGGGCTCGCAGATACGCAGTATTTT.

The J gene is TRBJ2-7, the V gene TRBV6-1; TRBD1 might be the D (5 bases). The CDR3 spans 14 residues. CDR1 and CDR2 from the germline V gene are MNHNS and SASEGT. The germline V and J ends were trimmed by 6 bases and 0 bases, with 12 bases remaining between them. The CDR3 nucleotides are TGTGCCAGCAGGACCGGACACAGCTCCTACGAGCAGTACTTC. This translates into CASRTGHSSYEQYF.

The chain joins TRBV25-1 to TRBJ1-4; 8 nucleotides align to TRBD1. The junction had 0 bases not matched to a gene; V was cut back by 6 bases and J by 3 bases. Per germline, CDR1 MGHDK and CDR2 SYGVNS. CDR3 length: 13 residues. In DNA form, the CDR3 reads TGTGCCAGCAGACAGGGGGCTAATGAAAAACTGTTTTTT. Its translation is CASRQGANEKLFF.

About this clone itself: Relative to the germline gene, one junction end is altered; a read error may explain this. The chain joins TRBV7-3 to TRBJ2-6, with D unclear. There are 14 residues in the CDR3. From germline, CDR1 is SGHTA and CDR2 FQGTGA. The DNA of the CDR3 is TGTGCCAGCAGCCTAAACTATGGGTCCAACGTCCTGACTTTC. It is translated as CASSLNYGSNVLTF.

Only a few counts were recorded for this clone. CDR3 sequence: CASSLARYEQFF. The CDR3 DNA follows: TGTGCCAGCAGCTTGGCCCGGTATGAGCAGTTCTTC. The chain recombines TRBV5-8 with TRBJ2-1; no definite D call. The CDR3 totals 12 residues. The germline V and J ends were trimmed by 0 bases and 8 bases, with 6 bases remaining between them. Looked up from germline, CDR1 is SGHTS and CDR2 is YDEGEE.

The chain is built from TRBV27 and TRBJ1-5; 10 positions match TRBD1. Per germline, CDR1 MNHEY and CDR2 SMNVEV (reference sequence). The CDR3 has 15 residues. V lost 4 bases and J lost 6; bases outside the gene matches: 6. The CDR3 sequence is CASSSGTGVGQPQHF. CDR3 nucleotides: TGTGCCAGCAGTTCCGGGACAGGGGTGGGTCAGCCCCAGCATTTT.

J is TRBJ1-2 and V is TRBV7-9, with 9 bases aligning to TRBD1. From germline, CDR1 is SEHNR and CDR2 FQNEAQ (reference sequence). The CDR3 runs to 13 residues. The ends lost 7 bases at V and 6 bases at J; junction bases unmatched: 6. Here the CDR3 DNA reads TGTGCCAGCACCCCCGGGACAGGGAATGGCTACACCTTC. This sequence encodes CASTPGTGNGYTF.

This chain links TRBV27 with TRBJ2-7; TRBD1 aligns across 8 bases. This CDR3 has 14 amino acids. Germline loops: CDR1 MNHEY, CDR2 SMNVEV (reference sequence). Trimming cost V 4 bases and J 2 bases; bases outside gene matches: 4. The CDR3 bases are TGTGCCAGCAGTTACCGGGACAGGCCCTACGAGCAGTACTTC. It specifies CASSYRDRPYEQYF.

The CDR3 bases are TGTGCCAGCAGCTTTGGAGAAGGACTAAGAGAGACCCAGTACTTC. It yields the protein CASSFGEGLRETQYF. The chain links TRBV7-8 to TRBJ2-5; perhaps TRBD2 as D (6 bases). CDR1 is SGHVS, CDR2 FQNEAQ, per germline. This CDR3 spans 15 amino acids. V was shortened by 3 bases and J by 4 bases, with 15 bases between the two germline ends.

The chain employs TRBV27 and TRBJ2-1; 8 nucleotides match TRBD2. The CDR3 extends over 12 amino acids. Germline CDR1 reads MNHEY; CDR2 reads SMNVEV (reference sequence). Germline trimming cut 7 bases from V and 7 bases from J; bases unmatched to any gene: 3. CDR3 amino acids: CASKLAENEQFF. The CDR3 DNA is TGTGCCAGCAAACTAGCGGAGAATGAGCAGTTCTTC.

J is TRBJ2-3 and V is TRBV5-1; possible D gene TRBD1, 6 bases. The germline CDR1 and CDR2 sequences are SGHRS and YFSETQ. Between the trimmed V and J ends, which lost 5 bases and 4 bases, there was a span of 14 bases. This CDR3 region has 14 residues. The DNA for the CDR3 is TGCGCCAGCAGGTCGCTGGGGGCCCCAGATACGCAGTATTTT. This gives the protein CASRSLGAPDTQYF.

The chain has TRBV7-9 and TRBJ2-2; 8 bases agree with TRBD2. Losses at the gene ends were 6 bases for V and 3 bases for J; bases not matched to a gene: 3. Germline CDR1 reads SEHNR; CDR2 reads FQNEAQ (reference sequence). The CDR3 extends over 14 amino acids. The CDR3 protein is CASRRGGYTGELFF. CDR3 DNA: TGTGCCAGCAGACGGGGGGGCTACACCGGGGAGCTGTTTTTT.

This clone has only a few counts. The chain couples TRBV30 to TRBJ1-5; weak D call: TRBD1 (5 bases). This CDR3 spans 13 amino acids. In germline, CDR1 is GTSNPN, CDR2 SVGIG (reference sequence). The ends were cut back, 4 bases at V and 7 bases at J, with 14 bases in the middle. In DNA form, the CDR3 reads TGTGCCTGGAACAGACAGTCAGAGCAGCCCCAGCATTTT. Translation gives CAWNRQSEQPQHF.

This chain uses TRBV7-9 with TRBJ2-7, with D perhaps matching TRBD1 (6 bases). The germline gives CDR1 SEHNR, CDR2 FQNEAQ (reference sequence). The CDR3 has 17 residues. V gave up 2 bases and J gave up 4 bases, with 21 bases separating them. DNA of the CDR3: TGTGCCAGCAGCTTAACCTTCAGACAGGACTTCAATTACGAGCAGTACTTC. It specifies CASSLTFRQDFNYEQYF.

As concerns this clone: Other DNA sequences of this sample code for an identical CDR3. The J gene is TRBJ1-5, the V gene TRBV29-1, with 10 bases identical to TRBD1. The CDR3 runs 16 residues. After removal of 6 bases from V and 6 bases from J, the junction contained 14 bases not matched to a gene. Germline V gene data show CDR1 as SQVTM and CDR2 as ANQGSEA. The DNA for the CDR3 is TGCAGCGTACTAGAAAGGGGGGACAGGGGATTTCAGCCCCAGCATTTT. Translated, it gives CSVLERGDRGFQPQHF.

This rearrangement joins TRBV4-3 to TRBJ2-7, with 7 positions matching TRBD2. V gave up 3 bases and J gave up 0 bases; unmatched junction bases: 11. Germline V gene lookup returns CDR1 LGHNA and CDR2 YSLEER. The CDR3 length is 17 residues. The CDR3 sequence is CASSQDASGVSSYEQYF. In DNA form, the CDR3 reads TGCGCCAGCAGCCAGGACGCCAGCGGGGTGAGCTCCTACGAGCAGTACTTC.

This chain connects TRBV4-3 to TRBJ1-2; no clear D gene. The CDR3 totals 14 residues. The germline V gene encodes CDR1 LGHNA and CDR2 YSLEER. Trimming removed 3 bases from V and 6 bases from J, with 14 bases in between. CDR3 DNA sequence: TGCGCCAGCAGCCATCCGGGAGACCGGGATGGCTACACCTTC. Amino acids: CASSHPGDRDGYTF.

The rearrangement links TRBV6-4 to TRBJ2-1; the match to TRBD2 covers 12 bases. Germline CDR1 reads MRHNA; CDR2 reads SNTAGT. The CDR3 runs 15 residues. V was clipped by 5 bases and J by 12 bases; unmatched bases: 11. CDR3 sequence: CASSSGTSGSTGQFF. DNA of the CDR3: TGTGCCAGCAGTTCAGGGACTAGCGGGTCGACGGGGCAGTTCTTC.

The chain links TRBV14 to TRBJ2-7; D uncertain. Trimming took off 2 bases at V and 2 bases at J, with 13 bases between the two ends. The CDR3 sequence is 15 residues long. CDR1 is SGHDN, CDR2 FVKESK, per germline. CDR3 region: CASSQPSVAAYEQYF. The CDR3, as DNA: TGTGCCAGCAGCCAACCTAGTGTGGCTGCCTACGAGCAGTACTTC.

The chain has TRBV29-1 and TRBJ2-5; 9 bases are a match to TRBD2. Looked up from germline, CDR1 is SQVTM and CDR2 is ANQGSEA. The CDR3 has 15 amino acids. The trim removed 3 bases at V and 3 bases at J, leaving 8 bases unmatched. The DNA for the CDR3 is TGCAGCGTTGATTATAGGGCGGGAGGGAAAGAGACCCAGTACTTC. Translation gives CSVDYRAGGKETQYF.

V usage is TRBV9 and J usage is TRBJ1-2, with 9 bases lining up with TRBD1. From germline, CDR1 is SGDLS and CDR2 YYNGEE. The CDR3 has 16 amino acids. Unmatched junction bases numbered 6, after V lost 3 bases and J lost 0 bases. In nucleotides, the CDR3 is TGTGCCAGCAGCGGTTACGGACAGGGGACTAACTATGGCTACACCTTC. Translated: CASSGYGQGTNYGYTF.

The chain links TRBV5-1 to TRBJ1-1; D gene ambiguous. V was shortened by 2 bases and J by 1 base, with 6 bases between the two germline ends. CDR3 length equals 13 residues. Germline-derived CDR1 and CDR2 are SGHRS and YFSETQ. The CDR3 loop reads CASSFTENTEAFF. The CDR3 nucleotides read TGCGCCAGCAGCTTCACAGAGAACACTGAAGCTTTCTTT.

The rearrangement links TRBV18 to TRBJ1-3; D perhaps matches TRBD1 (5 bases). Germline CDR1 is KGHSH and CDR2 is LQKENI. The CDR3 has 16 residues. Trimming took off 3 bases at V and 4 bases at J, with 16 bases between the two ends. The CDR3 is CASSPTIGAAGNTIYF. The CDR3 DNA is TGTGCCAGCTCACCCACTATTGGGGCTGCCGGAAACACCATATATTTT.

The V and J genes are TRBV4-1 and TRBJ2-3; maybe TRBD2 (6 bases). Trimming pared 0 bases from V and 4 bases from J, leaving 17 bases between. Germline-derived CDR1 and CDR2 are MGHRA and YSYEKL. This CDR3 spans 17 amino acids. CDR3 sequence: CASSQELVRRGADTQYF. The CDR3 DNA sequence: TGCGCCAGCAGCCAAGAACTAGTGCGGCGGGGTGCAGATACGCAGTATTTT.

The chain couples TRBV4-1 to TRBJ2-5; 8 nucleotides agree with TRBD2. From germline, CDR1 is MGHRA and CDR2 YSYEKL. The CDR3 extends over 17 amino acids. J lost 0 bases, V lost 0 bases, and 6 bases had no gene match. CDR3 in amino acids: CASSQESAGVNQETQYF. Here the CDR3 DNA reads TGCGCCAGCAGCCAAGAATCAGCGGGGGTAAACCAAGAGACCCAGTACTTC.